This T cell receptor (beta chain) was recorded in a study of cytomegalovirus exposure and HLA in healthy donors. General study findings and limits: A later analysis by the authors found several of the most significant clusters apparently linked to common viral pathogens.

The PCR used 60 Vbeta and 13 Jbeta primers. Data came from immunoSEQ multiplex PCR; TCRdb stores just in-frame clones and leaves some out. The sample lists about 120,000 clones; approximately 80% were seen once. Remarks on this clone: Its antigen is currently unknown.

Germline V gene lookup returns CDR1 SGHTA and CDR2 FQGNSA. CDR3 size: 16 residues. V lost 5 bases to trimming and J lost 0 bases; unmatched junction nucleotides: 6. Input material: PBMCs. The sequence was obtained from a young man in good health and CMV-seropositive. The V gene is TRBV7-2, the J gene TRBJ2-2; 7 bases fit TRBD2. The CDR3 here is CASSPRGGPNTGELFF. The CDR3 coding sequence is TGTGCCAGCAGCCCCCGCGGGGGACCGAACACCGGGGAGCTGTTTTTT.